The sequence of this T cell receptor beta chain was determined in a study of T cells in Graves' hyperthyroidism and ophthalmopathy. This clonotype has at least ten counts. The CDR3 covers 14 residues. Trimming shortened V by 2 bases and J by 9 bases, and 17 bases separated the two germline ends. Germline CDR1 SQVTM, CDR2 ANQGSEA. Researchers amplified the TCR beta CDR3 regions from RNA transcripts. HTBI primers were employed in a first-round RT-PCR of the TCR CDR3. TCRdb itself ran the multiplex PCR reads through MiXCR, one entry per CDR3 protein. The sample consists of approximately 200,000 distinct CDR3 sequences, around 18% of them appearing once.

The sequence was collected from a middle-aged man with Graves' hyperthyroidism. Material for sequencing was blood. The chain is built from TRBV29-1 and TRBJ2-1, with no clear D. CDR3 loop: CSVESPDTRPEQFF. The CDR3 nucleotides read TGCAGCGTTGAATCCCCAGACACCCGCCCTGAGCAGTTCTTC.